This paragraph reports one T cell receptor (beta chain). The CDR3 spans 15 residues. Germline V gene data show CDR1 as MDHEN and CDR2 as SYDVKM. The V gene lost 1 base and the J gene lost 3 bases, with 10 bases spanning the gap. This sample stems from a study of blood T cell repertoires in COVID-19. About the study: From the United States, Italy and Spain came samples of acute and convalescent COVID-19. Nucleic acid was either cDNA or gDNA, and it came from T cells, B-cell-depleted T cells, or PBMCs.

In the study's own analysis: Reference gene primer amplification gave estimated nucleated cell counts. Profiling relied on immunoSEQ multiplex PCR, and the TCRdb table lists in-frame clones only, not all of them. V and J calls plus clone size are reproduced from that table; the DNA served to infer D and trimming. This table has 210,000 or so clones, around nine tenths appearing once. The origin of this receptor is a man aged 18-30 years with active or convalescent COVID-19. Sample: peripheral blood. The chain joins TRBV28 to TRBJ1-5; D possibly corresponds to TRBD1 (5 bases). This CDR3 reads CASSLYTGPNQPQHF. In nucleotides, the CDR3 is TGTGCCAGCAGTTTATATACAGGTCCCAATCAGCCCCAGCATTTT.